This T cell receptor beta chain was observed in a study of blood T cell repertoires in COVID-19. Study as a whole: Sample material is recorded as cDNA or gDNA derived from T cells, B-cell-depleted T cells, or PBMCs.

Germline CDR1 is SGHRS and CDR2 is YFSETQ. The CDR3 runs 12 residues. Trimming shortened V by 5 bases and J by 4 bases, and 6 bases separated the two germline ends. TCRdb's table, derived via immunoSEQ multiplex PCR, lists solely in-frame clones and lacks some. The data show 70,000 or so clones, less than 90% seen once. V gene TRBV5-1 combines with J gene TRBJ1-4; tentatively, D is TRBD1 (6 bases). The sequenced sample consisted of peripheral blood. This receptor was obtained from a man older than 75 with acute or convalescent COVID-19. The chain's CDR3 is CASRDSNEKLFF. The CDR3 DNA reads TGCGCCAGCAGGGACAGTAATGAAAAACTGTTTTTT.